Listed below are T cell receptor beta chains from one sample, sequenced in a study of shared clonotypes between healthy human individuals. Sequenced by immunoSEQ multiplex PCR; TCRdb stores in-frame clones only, minus some. The sample carries some 500,000 clones, 90% to 97% recorded once. The source material was naive CD4+ T cells sorted from blood. The receptor set was obtained from a woman in her twenties or thirties in good health. CDR3s include the opening cysteine and the closing phenylalanine or tryptophan. The order of the fields is D gene, J gene, CDR3 length, clone size, V gene, CDR3 DNA, CDR3 protein. A D gene is named only where the DNA matches it firmly. Size tells how often a clone was seen (once, few, many) or the class of an expanded clone, and some rows leave it out.

NA	TRBJ1-1	14	NA	TRBV4-2	TGTGCCAGCAGCCGTGAGACAGAGAACACTGAAGCTTTCTTT	CASSRETENTEAFF
NA	TRBJ1-2	11	NA	TRBV19	TGTGCCAGTAGTATTGGAAGGGGCTACACCTTC	CASSIGRGYTF
TRBD2	TRBJ2-3	16	NA	TRBV5-1	TGCGCCAGCAGAGGACTAGCGGGGGGCAGCACAGATACGCAGTATTTT	CASRGLAGGSTDTQYF
TRBD1	TRBJ1-5	17	NA	TRBV7-9	TGTGCCAGCAGCTCAGGGGGAGGCAGGGGCCGCGATCAGCCCCAGCATTTT	CASSSGGGRGRDQPQHF
NA	TRBJ2-2	14	NA	TRBV27	TGTGCCAGCAAAGGCCAGGGGCACACCGGGGAGCTGTTTTTT	CASKGQGHTGELFF
NA	TRBJ1-6	14	once	TRBV5-4	TGTGCCAGCAGCTTGGAGTTGGGGGTTTCACCCCTCCACTTT	CASSLELGVSPLHF
NA	TRBJ1-5	15	NA	TRBV27	TGTGCCAGCAGTCCCGACGGTTATAGCAATCAGCCCCAGCATTTT	CASSPDGYSNQPQHF
TRBD1	TRBJ1-3	16	NA	TRBV5-1	TGCGCCAGCAGCTCGGGACAGATTTCCTCTGGAAACACCATATATTTT	CASSSGQISSGNTIYF
NA	TRBJ1-5	16	NA	TRBV7-8	TGTGCCAGCAGCTTACTTGCCAGGGGTGGCAATCAGCCCCAGCATTTT	CASSLLARGGNQPQHF
TRBD2	TRBJ2-1	16	NA	TRBV5-4	TGTGCCAGCAGCAAAAGGAGGGGAGGGCCATCCTCTGAGCAGTTCTTC	CASSKRRGGPSSEQFF
NA	TRBJ1-5	14	NA	TRBV18	TGTGCCAGCTCGTCACAGGCAGGCAATCAGCCCCAGCATTTT	CASSSQAGNQPQHF
TRBD2	TRBJ2-5	16	NA	TRBV18	TGTGCCAGCTCATCCGGGACTAGCGGGAGTCACGAGACCCAGTACTTC	CASSSGTSGSHETQYF
NA	TRBJ1-3	13	NA	TRBV2	TGTGCCAGCAGTGTCGGTCCAGGAAACACCATATATTTT	CASSVGPGNTIYF
NA	TRBJ1-3	15	NA	TRBV5-1	TGCGCCAGCAGCCGCGACGGGGGGAATGGAAACACCATATATTTT	CASSRDGGNGNTIYF
NA	TRBJ2-7	14	NA	TRBV5-1	TGCGCCAGCAGCTTGGTAGGACAGTCCTACGAGCAGTACTTC	CASSLVGQSYEQYF
TRBD2	TRBJ2-3	17	NA	TRBV18	TGTGCCAGCTCACCATCCCTAGCGGGAGGCGGCACAGATACGCAGTATTTT	CASSPSLAGGGTDTQYF
TRBD2	TRBJ2-1	15	once	TRBV25-1	TGTGCCAGCAACCCAGGCGGGAGGCCCTACAATGAGCAGTTCTTC	CASNPGGRPYNEQFF
NA	TRBJ1-1	15	NA	TRBV28	TGTGCCAGCAGTATCAAACTCGGGCCGAACACTGAAGCTTTCTTT	CASSIKLGPNTEAFF
NA	TRBJ1-3	16	NA	TRBV30	TGTGCCTGGAGTGTATTTGGTGCGAAAACTGGAAACACCATATATTTT	CAWSVFGAKTGNTIYF
NA	TRBJ2-1	11	NA	TRBV28	TGTGCCAGCAGCCGCCGGTGGGAGCAGTTCTTC	CASSRRWEQFF
NA	TRBJ1-1	11	once	TRBV6-1	TGTGCCAGCACGATACAGGTTGAAGCTTTCTTT	CASTIQVEAFF
NA	TRBJ2-5	17	NA	TRBV10-2	TGCGCCAGCAGTGAGATAGGGCGGGGCAAGAACAAAGAGACCCAGTACTTC	CASSEIGRGKNKETQYF
TRBD1	TRBJ1-2	14	NA	TRBV28	TGTGCCAGCAGAGCCGGGGACAGGGGTTACGGCTACACCTTC	CASRAGDRGYGYTF
NA	TRBJ1-1	13	NA	TRBV5-1	TGCGCCAGCAGCTTGAAAGGGGTCACTGAAGCTTTCTTT	CASSLKGVTEAFF
NA	TRBJ1-1	14	NA	TRBV28	TGTGCCAGCAGCCCCGGGGAAGTGAACACTGAAGCTTTCTTT	CASSPGEVNTEAFF
NA	TRBJ2-1	11	NA	TRBV4-1	TGCGCCAGCAGCCATCTCAGGGACTTCCTCTTC	CASSHLRDFLF
TRBD1	TRBJ2-6	17	NA	TRBV2	TGTGCCAGCAGGCAGGACAGGGGGCGCCCTGGGGCCAACGTCCTGACTTTC	CASRQDRGRPGANVLTF
NA	TRBJ2-1	14	NA	TRBV15	TGTGCCACCAGCAGAGATGTAGCGTACAATGAGCAGTTCTTC	CATSRDVAYNEQFF
NA	TRBJ1-2	12	few	TRBV10-3	TGTGCCATCAGTGAGTCGACCGGGGGCTACACCTTC	CAISESTGGYTF
TRBD2	TRBJ2-1	16	NA	TRBV5-6	TGTGCCAGCAGCTTGTGGGGACTAGCGGACTACAATGAGCAGTTCTTC	CASSLWGLADYNEQFF
NA	TRBJ2-2	13	NA	TRBV19	TGTGCCAGTAGTATAATGGCCGCCGGGGAGCTGTTTTTT	CASSIMAAGELFF
TRBD1	TRBJ2-6	16	once	TRBV6-4	TGTGCCAGCAGTGCGACAGGGGAAGGTGGGGCCAACGTCCTGACTTTC	CASSATGEGGANVLTF
NA	TRBJ1-1	12	NA	TRBV2	TGTGCCAGCAGATCAGCAGGGGCTGAAGCTTTCTTT	CASRSAGAEAFF
NA	TRBJ1-4	16	NA	TRBV11-2	TGTGCCAGCAGCTTAGGCCCTTCTTCATCTGGTGAAAAACTGTTTTTT	CASSLGPSSSGEKLFF
NA	TRBJ1-1	14	NA	TRBV25-1	TGTGCCAGCAGTGACTTTCAGACGAACGCTGAAGCTTTCTTT	CASSDFQTNAEAFF
TRBD1	TRBJ1-3	15	NA	TRBV28	TGTGCCAGCAGTCCAGGGGGAAGCTCTGGAAACACCATATATTTT	CASSPGGSSGNTIYF
NA	TRBJ2-5	14	once	TRBV5-4	TGTGCCAGCAGCTTGGCCGGCCAGGTGGAGACCCAGTACTTC	CASSLAGQVETQYF
NA	TRBJ1-1	12	NA	TRBV15	TGTGCCACCAGCAGATCTACCATGGGGGCTTTCTTT	CATSRSTMGAFF
TRBD2	TRBJ2-5	13	NA	TRBV7-2	TGTGCCAGCAGCCGGGACTATCAAGAGACCCAGTACTTC	CASSRDYQETQYF
NA	TRBJ2-3	11	NA	TRBV29-1	TGCAGCGTTGAGGGCACAGATACGCAGTATTTT	CSVEGTDTQYF
NA	TRBJ1-1	12	NA	TRBV29-1	TGCAGCGTTGCAGGGGATAACACTGAAGCTTTCTTT	CSVAGDNTEAFF
NA	TRBJ2-6	13	NA	TRBV2	TGTGCCAGCAGTCCCTCTGGGGCCAACGTCCTGACTTTC	CASSPSGANVLTF
TRBD2	TRBJ2-7	14	NA	TRBV7-2	TGTGCCAGCAGCTTAACTAGCGGGCCATACGAGCAGTACTTC	CASSLTSGPYEQYF
TRBD2	TRBJ2-4	19	NA	TRBV11-2	TGTGCCAGCAGCCCCGGAGGACTAGCGAGCGTCGAAGCCAAAAACATTCAGTACTTC	CASSPGGLASVEAKNIQYF
TRBD1	TRBJ2-7	15	NA	TRBV7-9	TGTGCCAGCGGGACAGGGCCCCGCGGGATTTTCGCGGGGTACTTC	CASGTGPRGIFAGYF
NA	TRBJ2-5	14	NA	TRBV6-5	TGTGCCAGCAGTTACGGCAGGGGCAGAGAGACCCAGTACTTC	CASSYGRGRETQYF
TRBD1	TRBJ1-2	13	NA	TRBV9	TGTGCCAGCAGCGCCGGGACAGGGCTTGGCTACACCTTC	CASSAGTGLGYTF
NA	TRBJ1-5	12	NA	TRBV28	TGTGCCAGCAATAGGTATACTCAGCCCCAGCATTTT	CASNRYTQPQHF
NA	TRBJ1-1	14	NA	TRBV6-1	TGTGCCAGCAAGGAGGGCAGGCTGAACACTGAAGCTTTCTTT	CASKEGRLNTEAFF
NA	TRBJ1-4	16	NA	TRBV5-4	TGTGCCAGCTCCCCTGGAGGGGCGGGAGGGGATGAAAAACTGTTTTTT	CASSPGGAGGDEKLFF